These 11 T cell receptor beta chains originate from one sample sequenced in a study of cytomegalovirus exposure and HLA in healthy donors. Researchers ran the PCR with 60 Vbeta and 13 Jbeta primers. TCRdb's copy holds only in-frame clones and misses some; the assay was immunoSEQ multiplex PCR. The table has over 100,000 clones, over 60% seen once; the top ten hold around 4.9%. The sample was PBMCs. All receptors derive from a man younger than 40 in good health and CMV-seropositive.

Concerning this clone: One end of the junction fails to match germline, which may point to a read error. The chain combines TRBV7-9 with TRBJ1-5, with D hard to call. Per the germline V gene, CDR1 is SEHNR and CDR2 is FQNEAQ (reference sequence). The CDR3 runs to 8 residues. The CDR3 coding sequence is TGTTCCAGCCTAGTAGCGCATTTT. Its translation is CSSLVAHF. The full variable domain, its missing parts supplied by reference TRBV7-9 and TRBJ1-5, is DTGVSQNPRHKITKRGQNVTFRCDPISEHNRLYWYRQTLGQGPEFLTYFQNEAQLEKSRLLSDRFSAERPKGSFSTLEIQRTEQGDSAMYLCSSLVAHFGDGTRLSIL.

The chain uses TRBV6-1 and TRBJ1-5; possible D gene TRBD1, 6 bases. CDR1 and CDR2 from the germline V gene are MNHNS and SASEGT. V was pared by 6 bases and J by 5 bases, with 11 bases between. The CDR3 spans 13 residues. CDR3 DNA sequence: TGTGCCAGCAGGCGGGGGGGCGATCAGCCCCAGCATTTT. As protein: CASRRGGDQPQHF.

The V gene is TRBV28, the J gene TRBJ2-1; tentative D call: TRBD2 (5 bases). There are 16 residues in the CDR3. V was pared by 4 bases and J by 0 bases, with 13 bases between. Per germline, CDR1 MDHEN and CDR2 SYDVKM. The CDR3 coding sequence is TGTGCCAGCAGTTCCGTGCGGGCGCCCTCCTACAATGAGCAGTTCTTC. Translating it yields CASSSVRAPSYNEQFF.

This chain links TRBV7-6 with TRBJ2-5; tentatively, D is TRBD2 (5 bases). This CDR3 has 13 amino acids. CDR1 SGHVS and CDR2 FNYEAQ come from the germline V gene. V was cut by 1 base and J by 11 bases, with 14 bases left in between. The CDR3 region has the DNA TGTGCCAGCAGCTTAGAACAGATCGGGGAGCAGTACTTC. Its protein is CASSLEQIGEQYF.

CDR3 nucleotides: TGTGCCAGCAGCTCACAGGGAAGCGGGAACACTGAAGCTTTCTTT. Translation gives CASSSQGSGNTEAFF. The chain uses TRBV5-6 and TRBJ1-1; tentative D call: TRBD1 (6 bases). The V end was cut by 3 bases, the J end by 1 base, with 13 bases between. This CDR3 spans 15 amino acids. CDR1 and CDR2 (germline): SGHDT, YYEEEE.

This CDR3 reads CASSTRGGNEQFF. CDR3 in DNA: TGTGCCAGCAGTACCCGGGGGGGCAATGAGCAGTTCTTC. The chain recombines TRBV28 with TRBJ2-1; 8 nucleotides line up with TRBD2. This CDR3 spans 13 amino acids. V dropped 5 bases and J dropped 6; count of bases not matched to a gene: 3. Per germline, CDR1 MDHEN and CDR2 SYDVKM.

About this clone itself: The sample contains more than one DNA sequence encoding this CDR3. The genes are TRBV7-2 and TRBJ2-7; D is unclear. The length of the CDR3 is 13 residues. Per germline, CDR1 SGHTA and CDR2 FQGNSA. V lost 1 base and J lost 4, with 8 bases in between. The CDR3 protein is CASSLEAEYEQYF. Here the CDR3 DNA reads TGTGCCAGCAGCTTAGAGGCGGAGTACGAGCAGTACTTC. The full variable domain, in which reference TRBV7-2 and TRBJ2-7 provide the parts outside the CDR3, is GAGVSQSPSNKVTEKGKDVELRCDPISGHTALYWYRQSLGQGLEFLIYFQGNSAPDKSGLPSDRFSAERTGGSVSTLTIQRTQQEDSAVYLCASSLEAEYEQYFGPGTRLTVT.

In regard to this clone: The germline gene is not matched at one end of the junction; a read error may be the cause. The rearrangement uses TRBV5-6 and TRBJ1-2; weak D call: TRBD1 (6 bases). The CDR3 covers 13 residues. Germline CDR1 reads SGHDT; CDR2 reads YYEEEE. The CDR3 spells CASSLEGGAGYPF. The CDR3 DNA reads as TGTGCCAGCAGCTTGGAAGGGGGAGCTGGCTACCCCTTC.

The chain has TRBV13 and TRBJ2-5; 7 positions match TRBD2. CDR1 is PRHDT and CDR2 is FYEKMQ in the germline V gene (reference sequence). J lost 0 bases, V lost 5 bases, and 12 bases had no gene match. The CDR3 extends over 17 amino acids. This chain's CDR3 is CASSMDGGGVDQETQYF. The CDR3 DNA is TGTGCCAGCAGCATGGATGGGGGAGGGGTTGACCAAGAGACCCAGTACTTC.

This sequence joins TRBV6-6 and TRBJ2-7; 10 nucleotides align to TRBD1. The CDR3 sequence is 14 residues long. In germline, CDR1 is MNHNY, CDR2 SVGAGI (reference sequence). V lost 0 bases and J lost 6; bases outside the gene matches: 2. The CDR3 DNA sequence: TGTGCCAGCAGTTACTCGACAGGGGGCGGCGAGCAGTACTTC. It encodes CASSYSTGGGEQYF.

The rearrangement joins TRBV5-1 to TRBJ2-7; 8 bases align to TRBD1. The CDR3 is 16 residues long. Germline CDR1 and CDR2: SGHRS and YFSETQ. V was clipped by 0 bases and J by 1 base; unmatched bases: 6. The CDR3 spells CASSLAVGQESYEQYF. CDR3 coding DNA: TGCGCCAGCAGCTTGGCCGTGGGACAGGAGTCCTACGAGCAGTACTTC.